This TCR beta chain was found in a study of brain metastases from non-small cell lung cancer. With respect to this clone: Other DNA sequences in this sample translate to the same CDR3.

Libraries were prepared by immunoSEQ multiplex PCR; TCRdb keeps only in-frame clonotypes and omits some of them. The sample lists over a thousand clones; approximately 77% were seen once. This receptor was taken from a donor at least 40 years old with non-small cell lung cancer. Sequenced sample: tumor-adjacent normal tissue.

The CDR3 is CASSLLRQGARINEQFF. The CDR3 DNA follows: TGTGCCAGCAGTTTATTGAGACAAGGGGCGCGTATTAATGAGCAGTTCTTC. This chain links TRBV27 with TRBJ2-1; the D gene is possibly TRBD1 (5 bases). V was shortened by 1 base and J by 7 bases, with 20 bases between the two germline ends. The germline gives CDR1 MNHEY, CDR2 SMNVEV (reference sequence). CDR3 size: 17 residues.